The rows below give T cell receptor beta chains drawn from one sample of a study of T cell responses to AZD1222 COVID-19 vaccine. Sequencing was performed with immunoSEQ multiplex PCR; in TCRdb, only in-frame clones are kept and a portion is missing. The table records about 110,000 clones, about 90% of them present only once. The material was peripheral blood, obtained 28 days after the second AZD1222 dose. Receptor source: an adult who received the AZD1222 COVID-19 vaccine. The CDR3 runs from the conserved cysteine through the conserved F or W. Fields, in order: D gene, J gene, V gene, clone size, CDR3 DNA, CDR3 protein. A D gene is named only where the DNA matches it firmly. Not every row has a clone size; where given, it reads once, few, many or a size class.

d_gene: TRBD1
j_gene: TRBJ2-5
v_gene: TRBV7-9
abundance: .
CDR3nt: TGTGCCAGCAGCTTCGACAGGGGGACGGAGACCCAGTACTTC
CDR3aa: CASSFDRGTETQYF

d_gene: .
j_gene: TRBJ1-2
v_gene: TRBV11-3
abundance: .
CDR3nt: TGTGCCAGCAGCTTTACGACAGGTGGCTACACCTTC
CDR3aa: CASSFTTGGYTF

d_gene: TRBD1
j_gene: TRBJ1-6
v_gene: TRBV7-2
abundance: medium-sized
CDR3nt: TGTGCCAGCAGCCCCCAGGACAGGAGCTCCTATAATTCACCCCTCCACTTT
CDR3aa: CASSPQDRSSYNSPLHF

d_gene: TRBD2
j_gene: TRBJ2-3
v_gene: TRBV3-1/TRBV3-2
abundance: .
CDR3nt: TGTGCCAGCAGCAAAGGCCGGGGGGGCACAGATACGCAGTATTTT
CDR3aa: CASSKGRGGTDTQYF

d_gene: .
j_gene: TRBJ1-1
v_gene: TRBV30
abundance: .
CDR3nt: TGTGCCTGGAGCCATGACACGGAAGCTTTCTTT
CDR3aa: CAWSHDTEAFF

d_gene: .
j_gene: TRBJ1-1
v_gene: TRBV7-8
abundance: .
CDR3nt: TGTGCCAGCAGCCCAAAAACTCACGGTGAAGCTTTCTTT
CDR3aa: CASSPKTHGEAFF

d_gene: TRBD1
j_gene: TRBJ1-2
v_gene: TRBV19
abundance: .
CDR3nt: TGTGCCAGTAGTTCAACAGGGGAGGGTGGCTACACCTTC
CDR3aa: CASSSTGEGGYTF

d_gene: .
j_gene: TRBJ1-5
v_gene: TRBV19
abundance: .
CDR3nt: TGTGCCAGTAGTGGGGACCGGGATCAGCCCCAGCATTTT
CDR3aa: CASSGDRDQPQHF

d_gene: .
j_gene: TRBJ1-1
v_gene: TRBV28
abundance: .
CDR3nt: TGTGCTACAACACGGGGAGGGGTGAACACTGAAGCTTTCTTT
CDR3aa: CATTRGGVNTEAFF

d_gene: .
j_gene: TRBJ1-3
v_gene: TRBV2
abundance: .
CDR3nt: TGTGCCAGCAGTGCCCGAACAGGATCTGGAAACACCATATATTTT
CDR3aa: CASSARTGSGNTIYF

d_gene: .
j_gene: TRBJ1-1
v_gene: TRBV18
abundance: .
CDR3nt: TGTGCCAGCTCACCTATCAGGGCCCTGAACACTGAAGCTTTCTTT
CDR3aa: CASSPIRALNTEAFF

d_gene: .
j_gene: TRBJ1-1
v_gene: TRBV29-1
abundance: .
CDR3nt: TGCAGCGTTTTCGGAGGCCGAGGGGTGGGAAAAGCTTTCTTT
CDR3aa: CSVFGGRGVGKAFF

d_gene: TRBD1
j_gene: TRBJ1-2
v_gene: TRBV7-8
abundance: .
CDR3nt: TGTGCCACCACCACGACAGGGGGCTATGGCTACACCTTC
CDR3aa: CATTTTGGYGYTF

d_gene: .
j_gene: TRBJ1-4
v_gene: TRBV7-9
abundance: .
CDR3nt: TGTGCCAGCAGCTCCGGGAACTTTGAAAAACTGTTTTTT
CDR3aa: CASSSGNFEKLFF

d_gene: .
j_gene: TRBJ2-3
v_gene: TRBV6-6
abundance: .
CDR3nt: TGTGCCAGCAGCTGGACAGCCTTGGTAAATACGCAGTATTTT
CDR3aa: CASSWTALVNTQYF

d_gene: .
j_gene: TRBJ2-3
v_gene: TRBV4-1
abundance: .
CDR3nt: TGCGCCAGCAGCCACTTACAGGGTACTACAGATACGCAGTATTTT
CDR3aa: CASSHLQGTTDTQYF

d_gene: .
j_gene: TRBJ1-3
v_gene: TRBV11-2
abundance: .
CDR3nt: TGTGCCAGCAGTTTCCAACCTGAAAGCTCTGGAAACACCATATATTTT
CDR3aa: CASSFQPESSGNTIYF

d_gene: .
j_gene: TRBJ1-1
v_gene: TRBV7-9
abundance: .
CDR3nt: TGTGCCAGCAGCCACCAGAACACTGAAGCTTTCTTT
CDR3aa: CASSHQNTEAFF

d_gene: TRBD2
j_gene: TRBJ2-7
v_gene: TRBV6-5
abundance: .
CDR3nt: TGTGCCAGCAGCAATAGCGGGGGGGGCTCCTACGAGCAGTACTTC
CDR3aa: CASSNSGGGSYEQYF

d_gene: TRBD1
j_gene: TRBJ1-5
v_gene: TRBV19
abundance: .
CDR3nt: TGTGCCAGTAGAGGACAGGGGTGGACGCAGCCCCAGCATTTT
CDR3aa: CASRGQGWTQPQHF

d_gene: .
j_gene: TRBJ1-1
v_gene: TRBV2
abundance: .
CDR3nt: TGTGCCAGCAGTGAAAGGGGCCGAGGGAACACTGAAGCTTTCTTT
CDR3aa: CASSERGRGNTEAFF

d_gene: TRBD2
j_gene: TRBJ2-3
v_gene: TRBV6-5
abundance: .
CDR3nt: TGTGCCAGCGATTTAGCGGGAATCGCAGATACGCAGTATTTT
CDR3aa: CASDLAGIADTQYF

d_gene: .
j_gene: TRBJ1-5
v_gene: TRBV2
abundance: once
CDR3nt: TGTGCCAGCAGTCTATACGGACAAGGTAGCAATCAGCCCCAGCATTTT
CDR3aa: CASSLYGQGSNQPQHF

d_gene: .
j_gene: TRBJ2-7
v_gene: TRBV28
abundance: .
CDR3nt: TGTGCCAGCTCAGGGAGGGAGCAGTACTTC
CDR3aa: CASSGREQYF

d_gene: .
j_gene: TRBJ1-4
v_gene: TRBV7-9
abundance: .
CDR3nt: TGTGCCAGCAGCTTAGGGATTTGGGATGAAAAACTGTTTTTT
CDR3aa: CASSLGIWDEKLFF

d_gene: TRBD2
j_gene: TRBJ2-3
v_gene: TRBV7-9
abundance: .
CDR3nt: TGTGCCTCCGCCCGGGCGGGGGGCACAGATACGCAGTATTTT
CDR3aa: CASARAGGTDTQYF

d_gene: .
j_gene: TRBJ2-2
v_gene: TRBV18
abundance: .
CDR3nt: TGTGCCAGCTCACCAGGCCGGGCCGGGGAGCTGTTTTTT
CDR3aa: CASSPGRAGELFF

d_gene: .
j_gene: TRBJ1-2
v_gene: TRBV19
abundance: .
CDR3nt: TGTGCCAGTAGTATGGGCCAGCTTTATGGCTATGGCTACACCTTC
CDR3aa: CASSMGQLYGYGYTF

d_gene: TRBD1
j_gene: TRBJ1-2
v_gene: TRBV9
abundance: .
CDR3nt: TGTGCCAGTCGCGGCACAGGGGCTGACTATGGCTACACCTTC
CDR3aa: CASRGTGADYGYTF

d_gene: TRBD1
j_gene: TRBJ1-2
v_gene: TRBV6-5
abundance: .
CDR3nt: TGTGCCAGCCGACGCCAGGGGGCAGGAGGCTACACCTTC
CDR3aa: CASRRQGAGGYTF

d_gene: .
j_gene: TRBJ2-7
v_gene: TRBV7-2
abundance: .
CDR3nt: TGTGCCAGCAGCTTAGCTGGGGCCTACGAGCAGTACTTC
CDR3aa: CASSLAGAYEQYF

d_gene: TRBD1
j_gene: TRBJ2-7
v_gene: TRBV5-4
abundance: .
CDR3nt: TGTGCCAGCAGCTGGAGCGGGACAGGGAAAACCGAGCAGTACTTC
CDR3aa: CASSWSGTGKTEQYF

d_gene: TRBD2
j_gene: TRBJ2-7
v_gene: TRBV11-1
abundance: .
CDR3nt: TGTGCCAGCAGCTCCACAGGCGGGAGCTCCTACGAGCAGTACTTC
CDR3aa: CASSSTGGSSYEQYF

d_gene: .
j_gene: TRBJ2-5
v_gene: TRBV3-1/TRBV3-2
abundance: .
CDR3nt: TGTGCCAGCAGCCCCAAGGGAGTAGCCACACAAGAGACCCAGTACTTC
CDR3aa: CASSPKGVATQETQYF

d_gene: .
j_gene: TRBJ1-2
v_gene: TRBV19
abundance: .
CDR3nt: TGTGCCAGTATGAGTGGGGAAGACTATGGCTACACCTTC
CDR3aa: CASMSGEDYGYTF

d_gene: TRBD1
j_gene: TRBJ2-4
v_gene: TRBV6-8
abundance: .
CDR3nt: TGTGCCAGCAGTTATAGAGGGGGCATAGCCAAAAACATTCAGTACTTC
CDR3aa: CASSYRGGIAKNIQYF

d_gene: TRBD1
j_gene: TRBJ1-3
v_gene: TRBV6-5
abundance: .
CDR3nt: TGTGCCAGCAGTAGGACAGGGCTCGGAAACACCATATATTTT
CDR3aa: CASSRTGLGNTIYF

d_gene: .
j_gene: TRBJ2-1
v_gene: TRBV7-8
abundance: .
CDR3nt: TGTGCCAGCAGCTTAGGCCGGGACTTAGGAAAAGAGCAGTTCTTC
CDR3aa: CASSLGRDLGKEQFF

d_gene: .
j_gene: TRBJ1-3
v_gene: TRBV7-9
abundance: .
CDR3nt: TGTGCCAGCAGCTTACGCGGAATCTCTGGAAACACCATATATTTT
CDR3aa: CASSLRGISGNTIYF

d_gene: .
j_gene: TRBJ2-6
v_gene: TRBV2
abundance: .
CDR3nt: TGTGCCAGCGTGGGGACTGGGGCCAACGTCCTGACTTTC
CDR3aa: CASVGTGANVLTF

d_gene: TRBD1
j_gene: TRBJ1-1
v_gene: TRBV5-6
abundance: .
CDR3nt: TGTGCCAGCAGCTTAACAGGGGTAAATAGAGGCACTGAAGCTTTCTTT
CDR3aa: CASSLTGVNRGTEAFF

d_gene: .
j_gene: TRBJ1-1
v_gene: TRBV3-1/TRBV3-2
abundance: .
CDR3nt: TGTGCCAGCAGCCAAGATCTTGACACTGAAGCTTTCTTT
CDR3aa: CASSQDLDTEAFF

d_gene: .
j_gene: TRBJ2-3
v_gene: TRBV2
abundance: .
CDR3nt: TGTGCCACGGCTCCTTTAGGGAGCACAGATACGCAGTATTTT
CDR3aa: CATAPLGSTDTQYF

d_gene: TRBD1
j_gene: TRBJ2-6
v_gene: TRBV28
abundance: .
CDR3nt: TGTGCCAGCAGACAGGGGGCCGGAGGGGCCAACGTCCTGACTTTC
CDR3aa: CASRQGAGGANVLTF

d_gene: .
j_gene: TRBJ2-2
v_gene: TRBV27
abundance: .
CDR3nt: TGTGCCAGCAGTTTACCGGGGGACACCGGGGAGCTGTTTTTT
CDR3aa: CASSLPGDTGELFF

d_gene: TRBD1
j_gene: TRBJ1-6
v_gene: TRBV7-3
abundance: .
CDR3nt: TGTGCCAGCAGCTACCAGGGGGAAAATTCACCCCTCCACTTT
CDR3aa: CASSYQGENSPLHF

d_gene: .
j_gene: TRBJ2-7
v_gene: TRBV19
abundance: .
CDR3nt: TGTGCCAGTAGTATGTCGGTTCGGAGGGGAGTGATCTACGAGCAGTACTTC
CDR3aa: CASSMSVRRGVIYEQYF

d_gene: .
j_gene: TRBJ1-2
v_gene: TRBV5-1
abundance: .
CDR3nt: TGCGCCAGCAGCTTGGAAGTGGGGGGTGGCTACACCTTC
CDR3aa: CASSLEVGGGYTF

d_gene: .
j_gene: TRBJ2-3
v_gene: TRBV25-1
abundance: once
CDR3nt: TGTGCCAGCAGCTCCGGGGCCCGGGATACGCAGTATTTT
CDR3aa: CASSSGARDTQYF

d_gene: .
j_gene: TRBJ1-2
v_gene: TRBV24-1
abundance: .
CDR3nt: TGTGCCACCAGTGATTTGACCCCGTGGGGCTACACCTTC
CDR3aa: CATSDLTPWGYTF

d_gene: TRBD2
j_gene: TRBJ2-7
v_gene: TRBV3-1/TRBV3-2
abundance: .
CDR3nt: TGTGCCAGCAGCCCCGGGGGGACTAGCGGGAGCTACGAGCAGTACTTC
CDR3aa: CASSPGGTSGSYEQYF

d_gene: TRBD2
j_gene: TRBJ2-2
v_gene: TRBV27
abundance: .
CDR3nt: TGTGCCAGCAGTTTCCTTAGCGGGAGTCACACCGGGGAGCTGTTTTTT
CDR3aa: CASSFLSGSHTGELFF

d_gene: TRBD2
j_gene: TRBJ2-2
v_gene: TRBV28
abundance: .
CDR3nt: TGTGCCAGCATCAGAGGACTAGCCAGCACAGGGGGGGAGCTGTTTTTT
CDR3aa: CASIRGLASTGGELFF